This T cell receptor (beta chain) was obtained from a study of T cell changes during pregnancy in multiple sclerosis. Assay used: immunoSEQ multiplex PCR; TCRdb lists only in-frame clones, some missing. The data hold tens of thousands of clones, with approximately 80% observed a single time. The sample here was CD4+ T cells from peripheral blood mononuclear cells, taken before pregnancy. This TCR was recovered from a female donor with multiple sclerosis, enrolled in a pregnancy study.

CDR3 bases: TGTGCCAGCAGTTCGGGGATCGAGGCAGATACGCAGTATTTT. Its translation: CASSSGIEADTQYF. The V gene is TRBV6-5, the J gene TRBJ2-3; tentative D call: TRBD2 (5 bases). The CDR3 has 14 residues. Germline loops: CDR1 MNHEY, CDR2 SVGAGI. The V and J ends lost 4 bases and 4 bases respectively, with 12 bases between them.